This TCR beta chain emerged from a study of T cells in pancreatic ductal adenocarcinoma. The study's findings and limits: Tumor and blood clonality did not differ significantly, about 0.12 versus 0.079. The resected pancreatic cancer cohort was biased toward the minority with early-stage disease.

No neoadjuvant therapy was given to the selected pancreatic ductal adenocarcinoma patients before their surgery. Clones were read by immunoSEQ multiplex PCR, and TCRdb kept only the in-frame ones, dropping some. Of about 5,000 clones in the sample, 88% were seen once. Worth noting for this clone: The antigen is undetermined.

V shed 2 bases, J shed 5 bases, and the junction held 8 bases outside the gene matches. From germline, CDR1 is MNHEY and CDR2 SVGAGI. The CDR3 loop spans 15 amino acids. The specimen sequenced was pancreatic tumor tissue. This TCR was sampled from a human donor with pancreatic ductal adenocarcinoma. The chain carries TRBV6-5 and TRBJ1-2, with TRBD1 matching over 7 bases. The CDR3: CASSYRGGAGYGYTF. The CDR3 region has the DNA TGTGCCAGCAGTTACCGAGGGGGCGCCGGGTATGGCTACACCTTC.